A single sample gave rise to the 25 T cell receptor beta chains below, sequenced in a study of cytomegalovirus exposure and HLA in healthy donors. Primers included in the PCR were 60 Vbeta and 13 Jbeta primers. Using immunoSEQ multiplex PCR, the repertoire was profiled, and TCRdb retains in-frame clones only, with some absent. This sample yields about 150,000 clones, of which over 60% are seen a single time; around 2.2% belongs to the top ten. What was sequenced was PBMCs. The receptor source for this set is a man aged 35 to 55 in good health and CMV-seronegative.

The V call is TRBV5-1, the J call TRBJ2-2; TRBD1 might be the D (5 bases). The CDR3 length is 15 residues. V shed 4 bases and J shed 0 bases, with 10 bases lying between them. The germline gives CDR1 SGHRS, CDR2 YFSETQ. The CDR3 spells CASSTGHSNTGELFF. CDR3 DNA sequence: TGCGCCAGCAGCACCGGACACTCGAACACCGGGGAGCTGTTTTTT.

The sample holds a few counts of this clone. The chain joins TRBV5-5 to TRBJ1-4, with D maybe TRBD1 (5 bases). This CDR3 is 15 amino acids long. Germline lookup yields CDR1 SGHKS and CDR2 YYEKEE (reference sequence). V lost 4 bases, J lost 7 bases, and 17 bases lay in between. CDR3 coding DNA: TGTGCCAGCAGCCCCCTTTTGGGGGGTTCTGAAAAACTGTTTTTT. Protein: CASSPLLGGSEKLFF.

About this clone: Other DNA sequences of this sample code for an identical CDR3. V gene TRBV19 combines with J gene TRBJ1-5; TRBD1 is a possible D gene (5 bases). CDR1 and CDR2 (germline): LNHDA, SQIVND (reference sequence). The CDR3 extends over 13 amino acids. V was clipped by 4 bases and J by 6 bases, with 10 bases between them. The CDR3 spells CASSSQGGQPQHF. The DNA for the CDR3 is TGTGCCAGTAGTAGTCAGGGAGGTCAGCCCCAGCATTTT.

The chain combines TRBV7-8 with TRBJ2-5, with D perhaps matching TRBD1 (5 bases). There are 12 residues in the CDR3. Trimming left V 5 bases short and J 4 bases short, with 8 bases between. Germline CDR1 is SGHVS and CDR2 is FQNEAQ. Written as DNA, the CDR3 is TGTGCCAGCAGCCAAGGGGTAGAGACCCAGTACTTC. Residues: CASSQGVETQYF.

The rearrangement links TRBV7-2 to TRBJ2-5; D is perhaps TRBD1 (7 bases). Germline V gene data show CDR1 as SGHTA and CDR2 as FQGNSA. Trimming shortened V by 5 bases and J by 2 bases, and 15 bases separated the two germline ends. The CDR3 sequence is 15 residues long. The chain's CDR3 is CASSQGGRYQETQYF. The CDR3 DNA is TGTGCCAGCAGCCAGGGGGGCAGGTATCAAGAGACCCAGTACTTC.

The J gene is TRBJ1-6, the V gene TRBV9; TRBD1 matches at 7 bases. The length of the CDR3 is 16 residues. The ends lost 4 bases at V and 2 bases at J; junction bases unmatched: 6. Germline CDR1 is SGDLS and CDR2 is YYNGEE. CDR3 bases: TGTGCCAGCAGCCCACGACAGGGACCCTATAATTCACCCCTCCACTTT. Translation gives CASSPRQGPYNSPLHF.

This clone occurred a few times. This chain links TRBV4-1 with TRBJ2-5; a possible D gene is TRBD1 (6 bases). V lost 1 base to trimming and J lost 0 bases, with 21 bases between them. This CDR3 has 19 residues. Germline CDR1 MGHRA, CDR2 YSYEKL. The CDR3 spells CASSQGGYKGETYQETQYF. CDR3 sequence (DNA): TGCGCCAGCAGCCAAGGGGGCTACAAGGGGGAGACGTACCAAGAGACCCAGTACTTC.

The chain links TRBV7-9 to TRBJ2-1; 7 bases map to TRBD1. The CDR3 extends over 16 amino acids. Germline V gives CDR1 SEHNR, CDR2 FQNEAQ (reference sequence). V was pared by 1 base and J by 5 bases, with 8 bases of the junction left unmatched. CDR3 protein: CASSLEVTGSDNEQFF. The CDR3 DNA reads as TGTGCCAGCAGCTTAGAGGTGACAGGGAGCGACAATGAGCAGTTCTTC.

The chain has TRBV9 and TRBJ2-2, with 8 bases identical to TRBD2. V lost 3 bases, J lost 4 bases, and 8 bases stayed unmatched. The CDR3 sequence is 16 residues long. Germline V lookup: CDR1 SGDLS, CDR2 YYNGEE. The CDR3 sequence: CASSDGGLVGTGELFF. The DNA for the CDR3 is TGTGCCAGCAGCGATGGGGGACTAGTAGGCACCGGGGAGCTGTTTTTT.

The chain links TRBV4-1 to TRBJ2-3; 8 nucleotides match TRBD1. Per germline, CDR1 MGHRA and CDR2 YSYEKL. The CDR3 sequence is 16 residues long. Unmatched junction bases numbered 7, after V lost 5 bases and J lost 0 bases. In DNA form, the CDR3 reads TGCGCCAGCAGCGTCCGGGACAGGAGTAGCACAGATACGCAGTATTTT. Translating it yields CASSVRDRSSTDTQYF.

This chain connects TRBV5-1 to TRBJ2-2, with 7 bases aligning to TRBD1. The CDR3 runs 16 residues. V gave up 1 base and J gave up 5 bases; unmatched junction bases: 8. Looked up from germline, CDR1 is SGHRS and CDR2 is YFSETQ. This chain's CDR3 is CASSLTTTGQTGELFF. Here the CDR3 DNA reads TGCGCCAGCAGCTTGACTACGACAGGGCAAACCGGGGAGCTGTTTTTT.

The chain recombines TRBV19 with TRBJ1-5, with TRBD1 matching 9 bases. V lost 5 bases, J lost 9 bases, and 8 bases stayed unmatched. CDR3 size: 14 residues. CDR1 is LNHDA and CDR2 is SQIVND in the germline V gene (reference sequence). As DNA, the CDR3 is TGTGCCAGTAGTCGACAGGGGGGGTCGGGGCCCCAGCATTTT. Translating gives CASSRQGGSGPQHF. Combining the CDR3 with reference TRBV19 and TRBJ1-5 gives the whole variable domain DGGITQSPKYLFRKEGQNVTLSCEQNLNHDAMYWYRQDPGQGLRLIYYSQIVNDFQKGDIAEGYSVSREKKESFPLTVTSAQKNPTAFYLCASSRQGGSGPQHFGDGTRLSIL.

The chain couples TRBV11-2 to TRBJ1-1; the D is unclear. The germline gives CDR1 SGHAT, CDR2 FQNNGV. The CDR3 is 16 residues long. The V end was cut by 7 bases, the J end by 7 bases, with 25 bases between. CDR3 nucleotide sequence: TGTGCCAGCAAATCATGGGAGGACGGCTTGTTGGATGAAGCTTTCTTT. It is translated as CASKSWEDGLLDEAFF.

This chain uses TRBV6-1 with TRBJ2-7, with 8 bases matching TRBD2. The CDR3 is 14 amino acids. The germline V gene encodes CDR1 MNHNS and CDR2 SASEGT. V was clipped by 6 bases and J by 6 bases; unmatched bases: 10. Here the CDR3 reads CASRSAGAVTEQYF. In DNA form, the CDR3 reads TGTGCCAGCAGATCAGCGGGAGCTGTTACCGAGCAGTACTTC.

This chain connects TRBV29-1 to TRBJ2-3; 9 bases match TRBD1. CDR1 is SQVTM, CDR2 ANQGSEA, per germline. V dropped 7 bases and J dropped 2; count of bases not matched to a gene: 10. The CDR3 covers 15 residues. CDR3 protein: CSALPQGAYTDTQYF. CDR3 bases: TGCAGCGCCCTACCACAGGGGGCATACACAGATACGCAGTATTTT.

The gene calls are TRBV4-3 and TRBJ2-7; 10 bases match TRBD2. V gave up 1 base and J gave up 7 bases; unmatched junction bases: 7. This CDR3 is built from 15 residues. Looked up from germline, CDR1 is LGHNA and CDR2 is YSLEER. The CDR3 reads CASSQVLAGVWEQYF. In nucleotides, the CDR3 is TGCGCCAGCAGCCAAGTCCTAGCGGGAGTTTGGGAGCAGTACTTC.

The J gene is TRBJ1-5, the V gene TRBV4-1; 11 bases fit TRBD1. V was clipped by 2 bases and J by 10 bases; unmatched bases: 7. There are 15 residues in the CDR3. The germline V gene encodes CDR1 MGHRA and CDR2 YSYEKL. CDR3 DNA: TGCGCCAGCAGCCAACGGACAGGGGGCTTAGATCCCCAGCATTTT. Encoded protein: CASSQRTGGLDPQHF.

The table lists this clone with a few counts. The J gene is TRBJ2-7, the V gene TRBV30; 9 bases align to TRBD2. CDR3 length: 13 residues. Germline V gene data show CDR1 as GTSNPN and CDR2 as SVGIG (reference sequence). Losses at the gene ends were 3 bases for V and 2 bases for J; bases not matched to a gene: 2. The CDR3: CAWRTSGTYEQYF. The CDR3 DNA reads TGTGCCTGGAGGACTAGCGGCACCTACGAGCAGTACTTC.

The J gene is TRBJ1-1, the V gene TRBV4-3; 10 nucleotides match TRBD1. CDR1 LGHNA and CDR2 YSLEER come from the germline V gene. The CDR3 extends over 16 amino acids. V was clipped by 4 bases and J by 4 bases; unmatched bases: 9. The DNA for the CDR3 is TGCGCCAGCAGCCCCCGGGACAGGGGTGCGACCACTGAAGCTTTCTTT. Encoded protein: CASSPRDRGATTEAFF.

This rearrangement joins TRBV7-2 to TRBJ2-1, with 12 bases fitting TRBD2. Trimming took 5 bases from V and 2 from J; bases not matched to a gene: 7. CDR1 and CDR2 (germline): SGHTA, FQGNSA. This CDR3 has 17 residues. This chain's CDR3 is CASSRLAGVAPYNEQFF. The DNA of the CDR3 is TGTGCCAGCAGCCGACTAGCGGGAGTGGCCCCCTACAATGAGCAGTTCTTC.

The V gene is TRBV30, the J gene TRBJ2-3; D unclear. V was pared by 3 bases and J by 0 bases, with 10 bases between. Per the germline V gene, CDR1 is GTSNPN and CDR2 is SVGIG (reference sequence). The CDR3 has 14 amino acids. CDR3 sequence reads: CAWRRRRSTDTQYF. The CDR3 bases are TGTGCCTGGAGGAGGCGGCGGAGCACAGATACGCAGTATTTT.

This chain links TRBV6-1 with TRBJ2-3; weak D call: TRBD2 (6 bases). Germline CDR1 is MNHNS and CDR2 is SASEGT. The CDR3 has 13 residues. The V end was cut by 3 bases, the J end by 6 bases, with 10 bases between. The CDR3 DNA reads TGTGCCAGCAGTGAGAGCCTAGCGGATACGCAGTATTTT. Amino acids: CASSESLADTQYF.

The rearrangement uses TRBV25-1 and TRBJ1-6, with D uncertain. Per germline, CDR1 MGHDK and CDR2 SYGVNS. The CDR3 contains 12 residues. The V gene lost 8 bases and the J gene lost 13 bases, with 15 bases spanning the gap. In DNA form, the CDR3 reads TGTGCCAGCCGTCTAGGGAGTTCGCCCCTCCACTTT. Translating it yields CASRLGSSPLHF.

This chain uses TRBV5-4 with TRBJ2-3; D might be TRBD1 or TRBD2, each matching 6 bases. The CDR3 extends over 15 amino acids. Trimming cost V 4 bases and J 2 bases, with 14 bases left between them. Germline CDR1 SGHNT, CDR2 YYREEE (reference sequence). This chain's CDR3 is CASSLDSGFTDTQYF. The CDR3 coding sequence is TGTGCCAGCAGCCTGGACAGCGGGTTCACAGATACGCAGTATTTT.

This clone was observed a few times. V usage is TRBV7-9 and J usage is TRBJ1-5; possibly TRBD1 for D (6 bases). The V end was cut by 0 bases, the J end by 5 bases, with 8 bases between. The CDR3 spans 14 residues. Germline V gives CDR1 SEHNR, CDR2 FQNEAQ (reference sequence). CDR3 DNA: TGTGCCAGCAGCTTAGCACAGGGATATCAGCCCCAGCATTTT. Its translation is CASSLAQGYQPQHF.